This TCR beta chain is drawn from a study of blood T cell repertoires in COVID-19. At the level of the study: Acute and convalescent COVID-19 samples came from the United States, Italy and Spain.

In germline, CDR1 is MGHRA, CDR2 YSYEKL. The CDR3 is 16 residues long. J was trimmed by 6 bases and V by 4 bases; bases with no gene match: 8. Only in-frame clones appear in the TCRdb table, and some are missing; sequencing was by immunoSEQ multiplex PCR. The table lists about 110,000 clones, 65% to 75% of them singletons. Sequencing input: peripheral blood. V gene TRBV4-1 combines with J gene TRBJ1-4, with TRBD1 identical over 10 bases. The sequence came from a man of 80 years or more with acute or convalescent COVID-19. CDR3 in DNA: TGCGCCAGCAGCCCCTTGGGACAGGGGCCAGATGAAAAACTGTTTTTT. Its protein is CASSPLGQGPDEKLFF.